A single sample gave rise to the 25 T cell receptor beta chains below, sequenced in a study of monozygotic twins with inflammatory bowel disease (dated by TCRdb to the late 2010s). Library preparation was by 5' RACE. Sequenced on an Illumina HiSeq 2500. TCRdb reprocessed the raw reads; every CDR3 protein sequence is a single record, and DNA is not supplied. This sample's listing comprises about 160,000 distinct CDR3 sequences. Roughly 2.3% of the sample comes from the top ten. Sequencing used blood. These receptors came from a human donor with ulcerative colitis or Crohn's disease, or a healthy co-twin of an affected twin (not recorded which).

V and J are TRBV11-2 and TRBJ2-7; TCRdb indicates TRBD2, and absent DNA this call remains unverified. Germline CDR1 reads SGHAT; CDR2 reads FQNNGV. The CDR3 is made up of 15 amino acids. The CDR3 reads CASSPGLAEAYEQYF.

CDR3 region: CASSLSRQSYNEQFF. The chain is built from TRBV7-2 and TRBJ2-1; the TCRdb call, TRBD1, lacks DNA for checking. Germline V gives CDR1 SGHTA, CDR2 FQGNSA. This CDR3 region has 15 residues.

This rearrangement joins TRBV12-3 or TRBV12-4 to TRBJ1-2; TCRdb returns TRBD1, unconfirmable since there is no DNA. This CDR3 spans 13 amino acids. The CDR3 region is CASSSTEDYGYTF.

The chain uses TRBV12-3 or TRBV12-4 and TRBJ1-2; the D call of TRBD1 rests on TCRdb alone, since no DNA is present to check it. The CDR3 has 13 residues. CDR3 sequence: CASTPDRIYGYTF.

J is TRBJ1-2 and V is TRBV20-1. This CDR3 has 16 residues. CDR1 and CDR2 (germline): DFQATT, SNEGSKA (reference sequence). The CDR3: CSAARIEAERMLAYTF.

CDR3 in amino acids: CSARVGGGGFTQYF. The chain joins TRBV20-1 to TRBJ2-3; TCRdb's D call of TRBD1 is untestable without DNA. This CDR3 has 14 amino acids. The germline V gene has CDR1 DFQATT and CDR2 SNEGSKA (reference sequence).

The CDR3 loop reads CASSRPRPLDEQYF. V and J are TRBV7-8 and TRBJ2-7; TCRdb lists TRBD1, though no DNA is available to test this call. This CDR3 is 14 amino acids long. Germline CDR1 reads SGHVS; CDR2 reads FQNEAQ.

The gene calls are TRBV5-1 and TRBJ2-1; TCRdb proposes TRBD2, but this gene call is untestable without DNA. Germline V gene lookup returns CDR1 SGHRS and CDR2 YFSETQ. This CDR3 is built from 14 residues. The CDR3: CASMAGGSRGEQFF.

The V call is TRBV6-5, the J call TRBJ2-7; the TRBD1 assignment by TCRdb is unverifiable without DNA. CDR1 is MNHEY, CDR2 SVGAGI, per germline. The CDR3 has 17 residues. CDR3 region: CASSPMDSGTGSYEQYF.

The rearrangement uses TRBV18 and TRBJ1-4; TCRdb's D call, TRBD1, is unchecked because there is no DNA. The CDR3 is made up of 16 amino acids. Germline lookup yields CDR1 KGHSH and CDR2 LQKENI. The CDR3 reads CASSTYSGGLDEKLFF.

The chain employs TRBV7-3 and TRBJ2-5; TCRdb outputs TRBD1, but without DNA this stays unchecked. Germline loops: CDR1 SGHTA, CDR2 FQGTGA. The CDR3 loop spans 14 amino acids. The CDR3 sequence is CASSPYPQRETQYF.

The genes are TRBV4-2 and TRBJ1-1; TCRdb picks TRBD1, but there is no DNA to check that call. Looked up from germline, CDR1 is LGHNA and CDR2 is YNFKEQ. This CDR3 is built from 14 residues. The CDR3 reads CASSQALQGDEAFF.

The chain employs TRBV7-8 and TRBJ2-3; the D gene TCRdb calls, TRBD1, cannot be checked with no DNA. CDR3 length equals 14 residues. Germline CDR1 reads SGHVS; CDR2 reads FQNEAQ. The CDR3 protein is CASSLGGFTDTQYF.

The CDR3 spells CASRPRGLHYGYTF. The J gene is TRBJ1-2, the V gene TRBV5-6. Germline V gives CDR1 SGHDT, CDR2 YYEEEE. The CDR3 runs 14 residues.

The chain links TRBV6-5 to TRBJ2-7; the D call from TCRdb, TRBD1, cannot be confirmed without DNA. The germline gives CDR1 MNHEY, CDR2 SVGAGI. The CDR3 covers 14 residues. This CDR3 reads CASSYGTGQGEQYF.

This rearrangement joins TRBV28 to TRBJ2-1; without DNA, the TCRdb call of TRBD1 cannot be checked. There are 14 residues in the CDR3. The germline gives CDR1 MDHEN, CDR2 SYDVKM. The CDR3 loop reads CASSLSGEYNEQFF.

This chain joins TRBV28 and TRBJ2-3. The CDR3 has 12 amino acids. CDR1 is MDHEN and CDR2 is SYDVKM in the germline V gene. The CDR3 protein is CASSPGTDTQYF.

The V gene is TRBV25-1, the J gene TRBJ1-1. Germline V gene sequence: CDR1 MGHDK, CDR2 SYGVNS. The CDR3 consists of 14 residues. The CDR3 sequence: CASRGPGGGTEAFF.

The chain is built from TRBV20-1 and TRBJ2-2; there is no DNA to check the TCRdb D call of TRBD1. CDR1 is DFQATT and CDR2 is SNEGSKA in the germline V gene (reference sequence). The CDR3 has 15 amino acids. CDR3 in amino acids: CSARDGDRVTGELFF.

The chain links TRBV12-3 or TRBV12-4 to TRBJ2-3; TCRdb calls TRBD2, which cannot be checked without DNA. The length of the CDR3 is 17 residues. This chain's CDR3 is CASSFLGLAGTADTQYF.

This sequence joins TRBV10-2 and TRBJ2-2; TCRdb's D call of TRBD1 is untestable without DNA. The CDR3 totals 15 residues. Germline-derived CDR1 and CDR2 are WSHSY and SAAADI. CDR3: CAIPPGGANTGELFF.

J is TRBJ1-3 and V is TRBV20-1. The CDR3 consists of 15 residues. Looked up from germline, CDR1 is DFQATT and CDR2 is SNEGSKA (reference sequence). CDR3 residues: CSARGMEPSGNTIYF.

The J gene is TRBJ1-1, the V gene TRBV5-1; TCRdb lists TRBD1, though no DNA is available to test this call. The CDR3 spans 16 residues. Germline-derived CDR1 and CDR2 are SGHRS and YFSETQ. The CDR3 protein is CASSPGPGPEGTEAFF.

The J gene is TRBJ2-7, the V gene TRBV5-1; TCRdb selects TRBD2, and the lack of DNA leaves this call unchecked. This CDR3 spans 15 amino acids. The germline V gene encodes CDR1 SGHRS and CDR2 YFSETQ. CDR3 in amino acids: CASSPTSGRAYEQYF.

This chain links TRBV12-3 or TRBV12-4 with TRBJ2-7; TCRdb picks TRBD2, but there is no DNA to check that call. This CDR3 has 14 amino acids. The CDR3 region is CASRASGRYYEQYF.